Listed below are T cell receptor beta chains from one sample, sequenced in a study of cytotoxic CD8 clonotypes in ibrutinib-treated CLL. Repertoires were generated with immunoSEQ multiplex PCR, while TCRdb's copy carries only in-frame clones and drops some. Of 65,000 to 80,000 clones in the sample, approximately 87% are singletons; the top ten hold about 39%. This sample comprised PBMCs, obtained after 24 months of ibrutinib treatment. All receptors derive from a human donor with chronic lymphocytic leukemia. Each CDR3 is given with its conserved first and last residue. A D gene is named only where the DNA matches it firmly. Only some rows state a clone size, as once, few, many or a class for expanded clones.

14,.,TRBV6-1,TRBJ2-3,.,TGTGCCAGCACTCGCCAGGACCGCACAGATACGCAGTATTTT,CASTRQDRTDTQYF
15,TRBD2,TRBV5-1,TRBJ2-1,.,TGCGCCAGCAGCCAACTAGCGGGAGGGCCTAATGAGCAGTTCTTC,CASSQLAGGPNEQFF
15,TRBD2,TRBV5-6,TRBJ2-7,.,TGTGCCAGCAGCATGAGACTAGCGGGAGGATACGAGCAGTACTTC,CASSMRLAGGYEQYF
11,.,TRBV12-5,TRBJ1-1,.,TGTGCTAGTGGAATAAACACTGAAGCTTTCTTT,CASGINTEAFF
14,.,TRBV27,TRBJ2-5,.,TGTGCCAGCAGTATGGACAGAAATCAAGAGACCCAGTACTTC,CASSMDRNQETQYF
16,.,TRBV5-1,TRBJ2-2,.,TGCGCCAGCAGCTTGGAGGCCATCACGAACACCGGGGAGCTGTTTTTT,CASSLEAITNTGELFF
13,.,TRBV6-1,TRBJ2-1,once,TGTGCCAGCTGTTTCGGCTCCGACAATGAGCAGTTCTTC,CASCFGSDNEQFF
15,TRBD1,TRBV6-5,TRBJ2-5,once,TGTGCCAGCAGCACCGGGACAGGGTCGCAAGAGACCCAGTACTTC,CASSTGTGSQETQYF
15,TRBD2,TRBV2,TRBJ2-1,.,TGTGCCAGCAGTGGGGGGACTAGCGGGTACAATGAGCAGTTCTTC,CASSGGTSGYNEQFF
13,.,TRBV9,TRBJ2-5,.,TGTGCCAGCAGCGCGCACCCCCAAGAGACCCAGTACTTC,CASSAHPQETQYF
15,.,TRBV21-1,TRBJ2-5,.,TGTGCCAGCAGCAAAAGGGACAGGGGTAGAGAGACCCAGTACTTC,CASSKRDRGRETQYF
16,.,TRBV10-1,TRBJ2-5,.,TGCGCCAGCAGTGAGTACGTCGGGGAGGAGCAAGAGACCCAGTACTTC,CASSEYVGEEQETQYF
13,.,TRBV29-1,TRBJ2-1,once,TGCAGCGTTCGAAGCGGTTGGAGGAATGAGCAGTTCTTC,CSVRSGWRNEQFF
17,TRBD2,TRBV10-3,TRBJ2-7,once,TGTGCCATCAGTGAGTCCGACCCCGGCGGGAGGAGTGACGAGCAGTACTTC,CAISESDPGGRSDEQYF
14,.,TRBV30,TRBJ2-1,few,TGTGCCTGGAGTTCTGGTATCCCCCACAATGAGCAGTTCTTC,CAWSSGIPHNEQFF
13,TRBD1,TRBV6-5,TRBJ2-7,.,TGTGCCAGCAGGAGACAGGGGGCCTACGAGCAGTACTTC,CASRRQGAYEQYF
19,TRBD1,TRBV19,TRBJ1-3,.,TGTGCCAGTAGTACCTCGAGACAGGGCCAAGGGGGCTCTGGAAACACCATATATTTT,CASSTSRQGQGGSGNTIYF
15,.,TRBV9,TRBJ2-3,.,TGTGCCAGCAGCGTCTTAGCGGCTAGCACAGATACGCAGTATTTT,CASSVLAASTDTQYF
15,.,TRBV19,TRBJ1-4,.,TGTGCCAGTAGTACCGGGGACGCCAGTAATGAAAAACTGTTTTTT,CASSTGDASNEKLFF
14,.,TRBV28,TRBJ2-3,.,TGTGCCAGCAGACCCCCCGGAAGCACAGATACGCAGTATTTT,CASRPPGSTDTQYF
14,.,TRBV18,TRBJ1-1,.,TGTGCCAGCTCACCACTTGAGGGGACCCCTGAAGCTTTCTTT,CASSPLEGTPEAFF
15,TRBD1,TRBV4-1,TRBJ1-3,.,TGCGCCAGCAGCCACCCAGACAGGGCTGGAAACACCATATATTTT,CASSHPDRAGNTIYF
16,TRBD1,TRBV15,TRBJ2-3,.,TGTGCCACCAGCACCGGACAGGGGGCCAGGACAGATACGCAGTATTTT,CATSTGQGARTDTQYF
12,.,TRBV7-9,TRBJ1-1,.,TGTGCCAGCGAGGGAGGGAGCACTGAAGCTTTCTTT,CASEGGSTEAFF
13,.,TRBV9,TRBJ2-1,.,TGTGCCAGCAGCTCAGGCCCGGACAATGAGCAGTTCTTC,CASSSGPDNEQFF
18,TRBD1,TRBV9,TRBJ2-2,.,TGTGCCAGCAGCGTAGGGACAGGGGGAATTATTAACACCGGGGAGCTGTTTTTT,CASSVGTGGIINTGELFF
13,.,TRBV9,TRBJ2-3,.,TGTGCCAGCAGCGTAGCTGGTAGAGATACGCAGTATTTT,CASSVAGRDTQYF
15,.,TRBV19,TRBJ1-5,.,TGTGCCAGTAGCCCCACATCTGGTGGCAATCAGCCCCAGCATTTT,CASSPTSGGNQPQHF
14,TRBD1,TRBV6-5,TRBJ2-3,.,TGTGCCAGCAGTTCTCAGACAGGGGGTCATACGCAGTATTTT,CASSSQTGGHTQYF
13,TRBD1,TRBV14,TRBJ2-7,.,TGTGCCAGCAGGGGGACAGGGCTGTACGAGCAGTACTTC,CASRGTGLYEQYF
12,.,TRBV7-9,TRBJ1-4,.,TGTGCCAGCAGCTTACGGGGCGAAAAACTGTTTTTT,CASSLRGEKLFF
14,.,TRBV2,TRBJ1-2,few,TGTGCCAGCAGAGCAACCGGGACCGCGTTTGGCTACACCTTC,CASRATGTAFGYTF
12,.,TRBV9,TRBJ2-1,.,TGTGCCAGCAGCGTAGTTTTGGGTGAGCAGTTCTTC,CASSVVLGEQFF
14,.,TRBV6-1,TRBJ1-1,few,TGTGCCAGCAGTGACCCCGGGAGGAACACTGAAGCTTTCTTT,CASSDPGRNTEAFF
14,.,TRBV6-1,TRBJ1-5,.,TGTGCCAGCGCGAGGGGCTTCGGCAATCAGCCCCAGCATTTT,CASARGFGNQPQHF
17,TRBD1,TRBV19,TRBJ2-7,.,TGTGCCAGTAGTATACGCGGCCTTCAGGGGGCTAGCTACGAGCAGTACTTC,CASSIRGLQGASYEQYF
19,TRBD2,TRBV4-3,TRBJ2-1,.,TGCGCCAGCAGCCAAGATTTGGTACGGGAGGTTTCAGTGTACAATGAGCAGTTCTTC,CASSQDLVREVSVYNEQFF
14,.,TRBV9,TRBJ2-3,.,TGTGCCAGCAGCGGCGGACTAAGCACAGATACGCAGTATTTT,CASSGGLSTDTQYF
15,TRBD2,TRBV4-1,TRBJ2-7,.,TGCGCCAGCAGCCAATCGGTAGCGGGAACCTACGAGCAGTACTTC,CASSQSVAGTYEQYF
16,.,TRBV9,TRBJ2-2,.,TGTGCCAGCAGCGTAGCGGGCAGGGCGAACACCGGGGAGCTGTTTTTT,CASSVAGRANTGELFF
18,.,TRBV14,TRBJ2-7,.,TGTGCCAGCAGCCAAGGGGCTAGCGAGATGCCCTTCTCCTACGAGCAGTACTTC,CASSQGASEMPFSYEQYF
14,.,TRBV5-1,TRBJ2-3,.,TGCGCCAGCAGCTGGGACGGTAGCACAGATACGCAGTATTTT,CASSWDGSTDTQYF
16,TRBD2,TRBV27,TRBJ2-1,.,TGTGCCAGCAGTTTATCGACCGGGAGGGCCTTTAATGAGCAGTTCTTC,CASSLSTGRAFNEQFF
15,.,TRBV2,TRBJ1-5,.,TGTGCCAGCAGTGGGGGCTCGGTGAGCAATCAGCCCCGGCATTTT,CASSGGSVSNQPRHF
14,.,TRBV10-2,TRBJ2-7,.,TGCGCCAGCAGTGAGAGTCCAGGGAACCACGAGCAGTACTTC,CASSESPGNHEQYF
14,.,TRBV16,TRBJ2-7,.,TGTGCCAGCAGCCTTTTGGACAGAACCTACGAGCAGTACTTC,CASSLLDRTYEQYF
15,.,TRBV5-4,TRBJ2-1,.,TGTGCCAGCAGCAGGGACACTACCTCCTACAATGAGCAGTTCTTC,CASSRDTTSYNEQFF
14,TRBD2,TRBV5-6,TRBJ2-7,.,TGTGCCAGCAGCTTGGCGGGAGGGCCACCCGAGCAGTACTTC,CASSLAGGPPEQYF
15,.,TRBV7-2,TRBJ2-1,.,TGTGCCAGCAGCTTAGATAGCGGCCGTTACAATGAGCAGTTCTTC,CASSLDSGRYNEQFF